The rows below give T cell receptor beta chains drawn from one sample of a study of T-cell reconstitution after alpha-beta-depleted transplantation in children. One entry per CDR3 protein, called by TCRdb with MiXCR from the PCR reads. The table records hundreds of thousands of distinct CDR3 sequences, 16% of them present only once. The source was PBMCs, mostly from graft donor cells, collected 360 days after TCRalphabeta/CD19-depleted stem cell transplant. The receptors were gathered from a male patient aged 2-9 years who had a stem cell transplant for acute lymphoblastic leukemia, so the T cells may come from the graft donor. The CDR3 runs from the conserved cysteine through the conserved F or W. Each record gives: clone size, V gene, J gene, D gene, CDR3 DNA, CDR3 protein. A D gene is named only where the DNA matches it firmly. A row's size may be missing; if present it is once, few, many or a size class.

abundance: few; v_gene: TRBV20-1; j_gene: TRBJ1-2; d_gene: NA; CDR3nt: TGCAGTGCTCTTCGGACAGATTATGGCTACACCTTC; CDR3aa: CSALRTDYGYTF
abundance: NA; v_gene: TRBV4-2; j_gene: TRBJ2-7; d_gene: NA; CDR3nt: TGTGCCAGCAGCCAAGGGTTAAGTGGCTCCTACGAGCAGTACTTC; CDR3aa: CASSQGLSGSYEQYF
abundance: few; v_gene: TRBV12-3/TRBV12-4; j_gene: TRBJ2-3; d_gene: NA; CDR3nt: TGTGCCAGCAGTCGGCGCCAGGGCGCAGATACGCAGTATTTT; CDR3aa: CASSRRQGADTQYF
abundance: many; v_gene: TRBV12-3/TRBV12-4; j_gene: TRBJ2-7; d_gene: TRBD1; CDR3nt: TGTGCCAGCAGGTCCGGGACAGGGAGGGGTTACGAGCAGTACTTC; CDR3aa: CASRSGTGRGYEQYF
abundance: NA; v_gene: TRBV12-3/TRBV12-4; j_gene: TRBJ1-1; d_gene: NA; CDR3nt: TGTGCCAGCAGGTCGGGGGCTGGGGCCACTGAAGCTTTCTTT; CDR3aa: CASRSGAGATEAFF
abundance: NA; v_gene: TRBV20-1; j_gene: TRBJ2-1; d_gene: TRBD2; CDR3nt: TGCAGTGCTAGAGGGGCTAGCGGGAGTGGCTACAATGAGCAGTTCTTC; CDR3aa: CSARGASGSGYNEQFF
abundance: many; v_gene: TRBV20-1; j_gene: TRBJ2-4; d_gene: NA; CDR3nt: TGCAGTGCTAGAGTTCCGGGGTTGTACATTCAGTACTTC; CDR3aa: CSARVPGLYIQYF
abundance: NA; v_gene: TRBV7-9; j_gene: TRBJ2-1; d_gene: TRBD2; CDR3nt: TGTGCCAGCAGCCCCCAACTAGCGGGAGCTAGCTACAATGAGCAGTTCTTC; CDR3aa: CASSPQLAGASYNEQFF
abundance: few; v_gene: TRBV28; j_gene: TRBJ2-3; d_gene: TRBD1; CDR3nt: TGTGCCAGCAGTTTATCCAGGGGGCGCTTCTCAGTTAGCACAGATACGCAGTATTTT; CDR3aa: CASSLSRGRFSVSTDTQYF
abundance: few; v_gene: TRBV20-1; j_gene: TRBJ1-6; d_gene: TRBD1; CDR3nt: TGCAGTGCTGATGACAGGGGAGAAGGGTCACCCCTCCACTTT; CDR3aa: CSADDRGEGSPLHF
abundance: NA; v_gene: TRBV28; j_gene: TRBJ2-5; d_gene: TRBD1; CDR3nt: TGTGCCAGCAGTTTCGGGGACAGGGCACAAGAGACCCAGTACTTC; CDR3aa: CASSFGDRAQETQYF
abundance: many; v_gene: TRBV6-2/TRBV6-3; j_gene: TRBJ2-1; d_gene: TRBD1; CDR3nt: TGTGCCAGCAGTTACTGGGACAGGGGGACGGATGAGCAGTTCTTC; CDR3aa: CASSYWDRGTDEQFF
abundance: few; v_gene: TRBV14; j_gene: TRBJ2-7; d_gene: NA; CDR3nt: TGTGCCAGCAGCCAAGGGCTGGGGAGTTGGACTACGGGGGAGCAGTACTTC; CDR3aa: CASSQGLGSWTTGEQYF
abundance: NA; v_gene: TRBV7-8; j_gene: TRBJ2-1; d_gene: NA; CDR3nt: TGTGCCAGCAGCTTAAGGATTGGGACACCCTACAATGAGCAGTTCTTC; CDR3aa: CASSLRIGTPYNEQFF
abundance: NA; v_gene: TRBV7-7; j_gene: TRBJ2-1; d_gene: TRBD2; CDR3nt: TGTGCTAGCAGCTTAGAACCTAGCGGGAGCCACAATGAGCAGTTCTTC; CDR3aa: CASSLEPSGSHNEQFF
abundance: few; v_gene: TRBV5-1; j_gene: TRBJ2-7; d_gene: NA; CDR3nt: TGCGCCAGCAGCTTGGAAGAGATCAGCAGGGAGCAGTACTTC; CDR3aa: CASSLEEISREQYF
abundance: NA; v_gene: TRBV3-1; j_gene: TRBJ1-1; d_gene: NA; CDR3nt: TGTGCCAGCAGCCAGACGCCTACACTAATCACTGAAGCTTTCTTT; CDR3aa: CASSQTPTLITEAFF
abundance: few; v_gene: TRBV12-3/TRBV12-4; j_gene: TRBJ1-5; d_gene: NA; CDR3nt: TGTGCCAGCAGTTTAAGGAGGGCGCCCGGGCCCCAGCATTTT; CDR3aa: CASSLRRAPGPQHF
abundance: NA; v_gene: TRBV6-1; j_gene: TRBJ2-5; d_gene: TRBD1; CDR3nt: TGTGCCAGCAGTGCCGACAGGGGCGTAGAGACCCAGTACTTC; CDR3aa: CASSADRGVETQYF
abundance: few; v_gene: TRBV28; j_gene: TRBJ2-7; d_gene: NA; CDR3nt: TGTGCCAGCAGTTTAGGGCCTTTAGTCTCCTACGAGCAGTACTTC; CDR3aa: CASSLGPLVSYEQYF
abundance: many; v_gene: TRBV28; j_gene: TRBJ2-3; d_gene: NA; CDR3nt: TGTGCCAGCAGCATCACAGATACGCAGTATTTT; CDR3aa: CASSITDTQYF
abundance: NA; v_gene: TRBV29-1; j_gene: TRBJ2-7; d_gene: TRBD1; CDR3nt: TGCAGCGTCACGGACAGGGGGCAATACGAGCAGTACTTC; CDR3aa: CSVTDRGQYEQYF
abundance: NA; v_gene: TRBV5-1; j_gene: TRBJ2-3; d_gene: NA; CDR3nt: TGCGCCAGCAGCTTAATGCGGCAGGGCGCAGATACGCAGTATTTT; CDR3aa: CASSLMRQGADTQYF
abundance: NA; v_gene: TRBV19; j_gene: TRBJ2-2; d_gene: NA; CDR3nt: TGTGCCAGTATGAAGAACAGGGCAATGAACACCGGGGAGCTGTTTTTT; CDR3aa: CASMKNRAMNTGELFF
abundance: NA; v_gene: TRBV6-1; j_gene: TRBJ2-2; d_gene: TRBD2; CDR3nt: TGTGCCACCCCCCCCCGGGTGAAGCGGGAGCACGGGGAGCTGTTTTTT; CDR3aa: CATPPRVKREHGELFF
abundance: few; v_gene: TRBV12-3/TRBV12-4; j_gene: TRBJ2-5; d_gene: TRBD2; CDR3nt: TGTGCCAGCAGTTTAGGTCCGGTGCGGGGGGCAGGGGAGACCCAGTACTTC; CDR3aa: CASSLGPVRGAGETQYF
abundance: NA; v_gene: TRBV7-9; j_gene: TRBJ1-5; d_gene: NA; CDR3nt: TGTGCCAGCAGCTCCCCGCCCGCCAGGGTCCAGCCCCAGGATTTT; CDR3aa: CASSSPPARVQPQDF
abundance: few; v_gene: TRBV29-1; j_gene: TRBJ2-2; d_gene: TRBD2; CDR3nt: TGCAGCGTTGAAGGGCTAGCGGAGGGGAGCGGGGAGCTGTTTTTT; CDR3aa: CSVEGLAEGSGELFF
abundance: NA; v_gene: TRBV12-3/TRBV12-4; j_gene: TRBJ2-7; d_gene: NA; CDR3nt: TGTGCCAGCAGTTTACGAACAGCCTCCTACGAGCAGTACTTC; CDR3aa: CASSLRTASYEQYF
abundance: few; v_gene: TRBV7-9; j_gene: TRBJ2-3; d_gene: NA; CDR3nt: TGTGCCAGCAGCAAAGGACAGCCTACTACTAGCACAGATACGCAGTATTTT; CDR3aa: CASSKGQPTTSTDTQYF
abundance: NA; v_gene: TRBV4-1; j_gene: TRBJ2-5; d_gene: NA; CDR3nt: TGCGCCAGCAGCCAAGCCTCGCAAGAGACCCAGAACTTC; CDR3aa: CASSQASQETQNF
abundance: NA; v_gene: TRBV5-1; j_gene: TRBJ2-7; d_gene: NA; CDR3nt: TGCGCCAGCAGCAACCTATTGGGGTACGAGCAGTACTTC; CDR3aa: CASSNLLGYEQYF
abundance: NA; v_gene: TRBV15; j_gene: TRBJ2-7; d_gene: TRBD2; CDR3nt: TGTGCCACCAGCAGAACTCTAGCGGGAAGCTCCTACGAGCAGTACTTC; CDR3aa: CATSRTLAGSSYEQYF
abundance: many; v_gene: TRBV5-1; j_gene: TRBJ1-4; d_gene: NA; CDR3nt: TGCGCCAGCAGCTCGAGGGGGACAACTAATGAAAAACTGTTTTTT; CDR3aa: CASSSRGTTNEKLFF
abundance: few; v_gene: TRBV5-6; j_gene: TRBJ2-1; d_gene: NA; CDR3nt: TGTGCCAGCAGCTCCCCGTCGGGGATCCCTTACAATGAGCAGTTCTTC; CDR3aa: CASSSPSGIPYNEQFF
abundance: NA; v_gene: TRBV5-1; j_gene: TRBJ2-7; d_gene: NA; CDR3nt: TGCGCCAGCAGCTTGTCACAGACCTACGAGCAGTACTTC; CDR3aa: CASSLSQTYEQYF
abundance: many; v_gene: TRBV7-8; j_gene: TRBJ2-3; d_gene: NA; CDR3nt: TGTGCCAGCAGCTTAGTCCCATCAGATACGCAGTATTTT; CDR3aa: CASSLVPSDTQYF
abundance: few; v_gene: TRBV12-3/TRBV12-4; j_gene: TRBJ1-5; d_gene: NA; CDR3nt: TGTGCCAGCAGTTTGCGGAGGGGAGGGGGCAATCAGCCCCAGCATTTT; CDR3aa: CASSLRRGGGNQPQHF
abundance: many; v_gene: TRBV12-3/TRBV12-4; j_gene: TRBJ1-2; d_gene: TRBD1; CDR3nt: TGTGCCAGCAGTAGGGGGCTGAGTGGCTACACCTTC; CDR3aa: CASSRGLSGYTF
abundance: few; v_gene: TRBV12-3/TRBV12-4; j_gene: TRBJ1-1; d_gene: TRBD1; CDR3nt: TGTGCCAGCAGTCCCCGACAGGGTGGGGTTCTTGAAGCTTTCTTT; CDR3aa: CASSPRQGGVLEAFF
abundance: many; v_gene: TRBV27; j_gene: TRBJ2-1; d_gene: TRBD1; CDR3nt: TGTGCCAGCAGTTTCGACAGGGGGCACGTTAATGAGCAGTTCTTC; CDR3aa: CASSFDRGHVNEQFF
abundance: NA; v_gene: TRBV6-2/TRBV6-3; j_gene: TRBJ2-7; d_gene: NA; CDR3nt: TGTGCCAGCAGCCGACAGCTTACCTACGAGCAGTACTTC; CDR3aa: CASSRQLTYEQYF
abundance: few; v_gene: TRBV4-2; j_gene: TRBJ2-3; d_gene: NA; CDR3nt: TGTGCCAGCAGCCAAGAGGGCCCGAGGGGAGATACGCAGTATTTT; CDR3aa: CASSQEGPRGDTQYF
abundance: NA; v_gene: TRBV4-3; j_gene: TRBJ2-2; d_gene: TRBD2; CDR3nt: TGCGCCAGCAGCCAGGCACTCGGGACTAGCGTAACCGGGGAGCTGTTTTTT; CDR3aa: CASSQALGTSVTGELFF
abundance: NA; v_gene: TRBV11-2; j_gene: TRBJ2-1; d_gene: TRBD2; CDR3nt: TGTGCCAGCAGCCCTCCTAGCGGAGCCTACAATGAGCAGTTCTTC; CDR3aa: CASSPPSGAYNEQFF
abundance: few; v_gene: TRBV12-3/TRBV12-4; j_gene: TRBJ2-7; d_gene: TRBD2; CDR3nt: TGTGCCAGCAGTCCCACGGGGGGGACCTACGAGCAGTACTTC; CDR3aa: CASSPTGGTYEQYF
abundance: NA; v_gene: TRBV20-1; j_gene: TRBJ2-2; d_gene: TRBD2; CDR3nt: TGCAGTGCTAGAACCCTAGTAGCGGGAGAGGGGGGAACCGGGGAGCTGTTTTTT; CDR3aa: CSARTLVAGEGGTGELFF
abundance: NA; v_gene: TRBV5-1; j_gene: TRBJ1-6; d_gene: NA; CDR3nt: TGCGCCAGCAGCTTCACAGGGTCGGATTCACCCCTCCACTTT; CDR3aa: CASSFTGSDSPLHF
abundance: NA; v_gene: TRBV10-3; j_gene: TRBJ2-5; d_gene: TRBD1; CDR3nt: TGTGCCATCAGTATGACAGGGAGAGAGACCCAGTACTTC; CDR3aa: CAISMTGRETQYF
abundance: NA; v_gene: TRBV5-1; j_gene: TRBJ2-2; d_gene: TRBD1; CDR3nt: TGCGCCAGCAGCGCGGCCTGGGGGACAGCTAACACCGGGGAGCTGTTTTTT; CDR3aa: CASSAAWGTANTGELFF
abundance: NA; v_gene: TRBV4-2; j_gene: TRBJ2-7; d_gene: NA; CDR3nt: TGTGCCAGCAGCCAAGAGGTATCCCCTTCGGGCTACGAGCAGTACTTC; CDR3aa: CASSQEVSPSGYEQYF
abundance: few; v_gene: TRBV4-3; j_gene: TRBJ1-4; d_gene: NA; CDR3nt: TGCGCCAGCAGCCAAGAGCCCTACAGGGACTTCGATGAAAAACTGTTTTTT; CDR3aa: CASSQEPYRDFDEKLFF
abundance: NA; v_gene: TRBV19; j_gene: TRBJ1-2; d_gene: NA; CDR3nt: TGTGCCAGTAGTCCCGACGGCCTGGTCGGCTACACCTTC; CDR3aa: CASSPDGLVGYTF